A single T cell receptor beta chain is shown here with its context. Its specificity is unknown. Sequencing of TCR beta, carried out with a high-throughput approach, was applied to CD8+ and CD4+ T cells from the blood. These data belong to a study of CD8 T cells in Susac syndrome. CDR3 size: 16 residues. Germline values: CDR1 SGHNT, CDR2 YYREEE (reference sequence). Trimming took 4 bases from V and 8 from J; bases not matched to a gene: 14. Study-wide results and limits: The study's TCR sequencing and HLA analysis covered a relatively small number of individuals, and the study acknowledged this.

RNA in amounts of roughly 0.5 to 1 ug was reverse transcribed with random hexamers. TCRdb fed the immunoSEQ multiplex PCR reads into MiXCR, producing one record per CDR3 protein. The data show under 350,000 distinct CDR3 sequences, 92% seen once. J is TRBJ2-1 and V is TRBV5-4; TRBD2 aligns across 8 bases. The sequence derives from a human donor with multiple sclerosis. Sequenced sample: CD4+ T cells from PBMCs. Written as DNA, the CDR3 is TGTGCCAGCAGCCCCTCCCTGGGTAGCGGGACGCATGAGCAGTTCTTC. It translates to CASSPSLGSGTHEQFF.